This T cell receptor beta chain was recovered during a study of PD-1 blockade in classical Hodgkin lymphoma (dated by TCRdb to 2020 to 2022). Study-level background: Nivolumab dosing was 3 mg/kg intravenously every 2 weeks, continuing until either disease progression or unacceptable toxicity. The study used CyTOF and TCR beta sequencing to define a peripheral blood immune signature of response to PD-1 blockade in classical Hodgkin lymphoma.

As concerns this clone: Its antigen is not yet known. Per-nucleotide qualities are absent, and no much larger clonotype sits a single base away.

In light of the paper, this sample's time point label describes: cycle 1 day 1 (C1D1), immediately before nivolumab initiation. Every trial patient had relapsed after autologous stem cell transplantation, and cohorts A, B and C differed in prior brentuximab vedotin exposure. The trial cohort was composed of 56 patients with relapsed/refractory classical Hodgkin lymphoma, for whom complete response, partial response or progressive disease was recorded as best overall response. Trial patients were treated with single-agent nivolumab in the multi-cohort phase II CheckMate 205 trial. Best overall response was determined by an independent review committee according to the 2007 International Working Group response criteria. Trial PBMCs were obtained immediately prior to nivolumab initiation (C1D1) and on therapy at cycle 2 day 1 and cycle 4 day 1. Peripheral blood was collected in 8 mL Vacutainer Cell Preparation Tubes, from which PBMCs were isolated by centrifugation and then cryopreserved.

The study at large found these results: By C4D1, a significant rise was seen in CD4+ TCR diversity but not in CD8+ TCR diversity (p=0.0027 vs p=0.16), and the rise was most apparent among complete responders (p=0.02). Baseline TCR diversity was reported to be lower in newly diagnosed patients than in healthy donors, and even lower in relapsed/refractory patients. The study was limited to a single clinical trial cohort, and causes of repertoire differences, possibly disease activity or prior therapy, remained undefined. Patients starting nivolumab less than 1 year after ASCT had lower diversity and were excluded from later analyses to avoid confounding by immune reconstitution. Among trial patients, those achieving complete response had baseline diversity similar to that of newly diagnosed patients, while diversity was significantly lower in partial responders and progressors.

The CDR3 runs 13 residues from the cysteine to the phenylalanine. Kept here is only the CDR3 DNA, which spans 39 bases and is read in frame from base 1. Looking up the germline V gene (reference sequence) yields CDR1 LNHDA and CDR2 SQIVND. V sheds 5 bases and J sheds 6 bases, leaving 14 bases between their ends. The Qiagen DNeasy kit was used to extract genomic DNA both from unsorted PBMCs and from the negatively selected CD4+ and CD8+ fractions. Using primers that anneal to V and J segments, immunoSEQ multiplex PCR amplified the TCR beta CDR3 regions. Amplification bias was minimized using a synthetic immune receptor repertoire, and residual bias was removed computationally after sequencing. The paper's data handling went like this. Custom Python scripts were used to quantify repertoire diversity as the Shannon entropy index. The unsorted, CD4+ and CD8+ repertoires were each analyzed separately, with the exception of combined analyses, where CD4+ and CD8+ sequences were merged in silico. A clone counted as expanded when the clone's frequency after treatment rose at least 2-fold relative to C1D1, and clones undetected at baseline were given a pseudocount of 0.5. Clones with 0 or 1 copy at C1D1 were classified as singleton clones, and clones with 2 or more copies were classified as non-singleton clones. By matching protein sequences in sorted samples from the same patient, clones expanded in unsorted samples were annotated as CD4+, CD8+ or unknown. Wilcoxon tests on paired samples were used to test diversity changes from C1D1 to C4D1. TCRdb retrieved this table from immuneACCESS and kept in-frame rearrangements only. Not all clones are present; in checked studies, unresolved V genes account for under half, and no reason is known for the remainder. For V, J and clone size, that table is used; D and trimming come from the DNA. This sample holds 72,000 or so clones; more than 85% were observed only once. The top ten clonotypes cover roughly 8% of the sample.

The chain employs TRBV19 and TRBJ2-7; confidence is insufficient to name the D gene. The sequence was collected from a human donor with classical Hodgkin lymphoma. The source material was peripheral blood mononuclear cells (PBMCs), sampled at baseline. The nucleotide sequence reads as follows: TGTGCCAGTAGTGTTATGTATGGAGCCGAGCAGTACTTC. Translation gives CASSVMYGAEQYF.